This entry lists 20 T cell receptor beta chains sequenced from one sample in a study of tumor and adjacent non-tumor tissue in lung cancer. The template was RNA from unsorted bulk tissue. The normal lung tissue was taken more than 3 cm from the tumor edge. The library came from three nested PCR rounds adapted from ARM-PCR protocols. TCRdb re-derived calls from the multiplex PCR reads in MiXCR, one entry per CDR3 protein. The sample lists tens of thousands of distinct CDR3 sequences, around 67% occurring once. The sequenced material came from distant non-tumor lung tissue. The receptors stem from a woman in her seventies with non-small cell lung cancer.

Note on this clonotype: This is likely a read error, given that the CDR3 carries no conserved phenylalanine or tryptophan at its end. This sequence joins TRBV5-1 and TRBJ2-7, with TRBD1 matching over 10 bases. Per germline, CDR1 SGHRS and CDR2 YFSETQ. CDR3 size: 15 residues. The CDR3 spells CVSSLVGGQGNEQYL. As DNA, the CDR3 is TGCGTCAGCAGCTTGGTTGGGGGACAGGGGAACGAGCAGTACTTA.

By sample fraction, this clonotype is medium-sized. In nucleotides, the CDR3 is TGTGCCAGCAGCCCCGGACTAGTCTACAATGAGCAGTTCTTC. This translates into CASSPGLVYNEQFF. The rearrangement joins TRBV11-1 to TRBJ2-1; 7 bases match TRBD2. The CDR3 is made up of 14 amino acids. Per the germline V gene, CDR1 is SGHAT and CDR2 is FQDESV (reference sequence). After removal of 5 bases from V and 3 bases from J, the junction contained 4 bases not matched to a gene.

This clonotype has only a few counts. This CDR3 is missing its conserved last phenylalanine or tryptophan, likely due to a read error. The V and J genes are TRBV6-5 and TRBJ2-7; 9 bases line up with TRBD1. This CDR3 has 14 residues. The junction had 6 bases not matched to a gene; V was cut back by 6 bases and J by 3 bases. CDR1 is MNHEY and CDR2 is SVGAGI in the germline V gene. The CDR3 nucleotides read TGTGCCAGCAGCTCCGGGACAGGGTTCTACGAGCAGTACCTC. It encodes CASSSGTGFYEQYL.

Notes on this clonotype: Since a much larger clone is just one base distant, this may be a read error. The V and J genes are TRBV30 and TRBJ2-7; D possibly corresponds to TRBD1 (6 bases). This CDR3 has 14 residues. Trimming shortened V by 2 bases and J by 2 bases, and 13 bases separated the two germline ends. Looked up from germline, CDR1 is GTSNPN and CDR2 is SVGIG (reference sequence). CDR3 residues: CAWSLRTVTYEQYF. The CDR3 coding sequence is TGTGCCTGGAGTCTCAGGACAGTCACCTACGAGCAGTACTTC.

In the case of this clonotype: A much larger clone lies one base from this, so it may be a read error. CDR3 DNA sequence: TGTGCCAGCAGTTTCAGGTTTTCCTCTGGAAACACCACATATTTT. Its protein is CASSFRFSSGNTTYF. The chain employs TRBV6-5 and TRBJ1-3; D uncertain. Germline CDR1 reads MNHEY; CDR2 reads SVGAGI. This CDR3 contains 15 residues.

To note about this clonotype: One junction end does not reproduce the germline sequence, and a read error may be involved. The gene calls are TRBV30 and TRBJ2-7; D may correspond to TRBD1 or TRBD2 (7 bases each). Germline loops: CDR1 GTSNPN, CDR2 SVGIG (reference sequence). CDR3 length: 14 amino acids. This CDR3 is CARSSGRGRYEQYF. In nucleotides, the CDR3 is TGTGCCCGGAGTTCTGGGAGGGGGCGTTACGAGCAGTATTTC.

In its sample, this clonotype was seen many times. The chain couples TRBV28 to TRBJ2-1, with TRBD1 identical over 9 bases. The length of the CDR3 is 18 residues. The ends lost 6 bases at V and 5 bases at J; junction bases unmatched: 17. The germline CDR1 and CDR2 sequences are MDHEN and SYDVKM. As DNA, the CDR3 is TGTGCCAGCAGCCGCTCCAAATCCCACAGGGGGCAAGACAATGAGCAGTTCTTC. This encodes CASSRSKSHRGQDNEQFF.

A note on this clonotype: The junction departs from germline at one end; a sequencing error may be responsible. The J gene is TRBJ2-5, the V gene TRBV11-3; maybe TRBD1 (5 bases). Per germline, CDR1 SGHNT and CDR2 YENEEA. The CDR3 contains 13 residues. The CDR3 DNA reads as TGTGCCAGTAGCTTCGTCAGTCAGGGGACCCAGTACTTC. Translated, it gives CASSFVSQGTQYF.

Concerning this clonotype: Since a much larger clone is just one base distant, this may be a read error. The CDR3 protein is CASSLNGDRQYF. Written as DNA, the CDR3 is TGTGCCAGCAGCTTGAATGGAGATAGGCAGTATTTT. The gene calls are TRBV7-9 and TRBJ2-3; no clear D gene. The CDR3 spans 12 residues. Germline lookup yields CDR1 SEHNR and CDR2 FQNEAQ (reference sequence).

As concerns this clonotype: Relative to the germline gene, one junction end is altered; a read error may explain this. The V call is TRBV7-9, the J call TRBJ2-1; D ambiguous. This CDR3 is 13 amino acids long. CDR1 and CDR2 (germline): SEHNR, FQNEAQ (reference sequence). The CDR3 region has the DNA TGTGCCAGCAGTCAGTCGGTCTACGATGAGCAACTCTTC. Protein product: CASSQSVYDEQLF.

As concerns this clonotype: One end of the junction does not line up with germline, which may come from a read error. The chain couples TRBV10-3 to TRBJ2-5, with D perhaps TRBD1 (5 bases). The V gene's germline CDR1 is ENHRY and CDR2 SYGVKD. The CDR3 is 13 residues long. Here the CDR3 reads CPINTRPQGTQYF. In DNA, the CDR3 is TGTCCCATCAATACGCGCCCGCAGGGGACCCAGTACTTC.

This clonotype was seen just once. As the CDR3 is not closed by the conserved phenylalanine or tryptophan, this likely results from a read error. The chain has TRBV5-6 and TRBJ1-1; unclear D gene. The ends were cut back, 3 bases at V and 8 bases at J, with 11 bases in the middle. CDR1 and CDR2 from the germline V gene are SGHDT and YYEEEE. The CDR3 has 12 residues. CDR3 in DNA: TGTGCCAGCAGCTCCTCTTCCACGGAAGCTTTCTCT. The encoded protein is CASSSSSTEAFS.

About this clonotype: One junction end does not reproduce the germline sequence, and a read error may be involved. The chain uses TRBV28 and TRBJ2-2; maybe TRBD1 (7 bases). The germline CDR1 and CDR2 sequences are MDHEN and SYDVKM. This CDR3 region has 13 residues. The CDR3 reads CVTQGGNIGELFF. Written as DNA, the CDR3 is TGTGTCACCCAGGGGGGTAACATCGGGGAACTGTTTTTT.

This clonotype was observed a handful of times. V and J are TRBV29-1 and TRBJ2-5, with TRBD2 as a possible D gene (6 bases). Germline values: CDR1 SQVTM, CDR2 ANQGSEA. V gave up 4 bases and J gave up 8 bases, with 20 bases separating them. There are 14 residues in the CDR3. The DNA of the CDR3 is TGCAGCGTTGGTCGGGCTCCAGGAGGGGATACCCAGTACTTC. Protein sequence: CSVGRAPGGDTQYF.

Points on this clonotype: This may be a read error: a much more frequent sequence differs by one nucleotide. This chain joins TRBV5-1 and TRBJ1-1, with a possible D match to TRBD1 (6 bases). The germline CDR1 and CDR2 sequences are SGHRS and YFSETQ. This CDR3 is built from 14 residues. In DNA, the CDR3 is TGCGCCAGCACCTTGGGAGGGGGAAGCACTGAAGCTTTCTTT. Translating gives CASTLGGGSTEAFF.

As regards this clonotype: A clone one base away is much larger, so this may be a read error. V usage is TRBV21-1 and J usage is TRBJ2-3; whether TRBD2, the table's D call, matches the DNA was not checked. TRBV21-1 is described as a pseudogene. The CDR3 covers 15 residues. The CDR3 here is CASRRPSRPTDTQYF. The CDR3 nucleotides are TGTGCCAGCCGCAGGCCTAGCCGTCCCACAGATACGCAGTATTTT.

About this clonotype: Its ends do not fully match the called genes, so a read error is possible. The rearrangement links TRBV29-1 to TRBJ1-1, with TRBD1 matching over 8 bases. CDR3 length equals 16 residues. In germline, CDR1 is SQVTM, CDR2 ANQGSEA. The CDR3 DNA reads as TGCAGCGTTGAAGACCAGACAGGGGTATCGGCCATTGAAGCCTTCTTT. Translated: CSVEDQTGVSAIEAFF.

Comments on this clonotype: An end of the junction does not agree with germline; a read error may underlie this. The CDR3 loop reads CSGSEGWPGDF. Here the CDR3 DNA reads TGTTCCGGCAGTGAAGGTTGGCCAGGGGACTTC. V gene TRBV6-1 combines with J gene TRBJ2-7; D may be TRBD1 (6 bases). Looked up from germline, CDR1 is MNHNS and CDR2 is SASEGT. CDR3 size: 11 residues.

As for this clonotype: This is likely a read error, given that the CDR3 carries no conserved phenylalanine or tryptophan at its end. The limits of the CDR3 on the DNA are not certain, so only TCRdb's listed CDR3 is given. The chain carries TRBV29-1 and TRBJ2-3; the tabulated D call, TRBD1, remains unverified against the DNA. Both ends counted, the CDR3 spans 13 residues. CDR1 is SQVTM, CDR2 ANQGSEA, per germline. The CDR3 region is CSVEGGYTDTNYY.

This clonotype was observed a few times. The chain has TRBV24-1 and TRBJ2-1, with D maybe TRBD1 (5 bases). V shed 4 bases and J shed 8 bases, with 20 bases lying between them. The CDR3 spans 16 residues. CDR1 and CDR2 from the germline V gene are KGHDR and SFDVKD. This chain's CDR3 is CATSEPTTRARDEQFF. The CDR3 DNA follows: TGTGCCACCAGTGAGCCAACTACCAGGGCCCGAGATGAGCAGTTCTTC.